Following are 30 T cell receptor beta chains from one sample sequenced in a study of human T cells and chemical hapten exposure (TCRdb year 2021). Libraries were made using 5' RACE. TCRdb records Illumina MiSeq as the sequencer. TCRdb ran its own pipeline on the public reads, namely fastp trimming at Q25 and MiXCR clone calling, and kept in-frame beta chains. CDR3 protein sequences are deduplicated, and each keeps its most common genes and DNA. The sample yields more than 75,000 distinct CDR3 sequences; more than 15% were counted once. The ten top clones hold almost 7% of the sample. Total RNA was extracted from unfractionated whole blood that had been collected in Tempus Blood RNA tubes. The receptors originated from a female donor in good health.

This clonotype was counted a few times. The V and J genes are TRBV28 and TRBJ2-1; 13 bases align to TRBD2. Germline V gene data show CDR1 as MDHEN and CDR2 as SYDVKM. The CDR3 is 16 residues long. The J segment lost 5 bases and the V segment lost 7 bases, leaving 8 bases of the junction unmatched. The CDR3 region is CASIPIGLAGDNEQFF. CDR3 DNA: TGTGCCAGCATTCCCATCGGACTAGCGGGAGACAATGAGCAGTTCTTC.

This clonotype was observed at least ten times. CDR3 sequence: CSARKDSTEAFF. Here the CDR3 DNA reads TGCAGTGCTAGGAAGGACAGCACTGAAGCTTTCTTT. The chain employs TRBV20-1 and TRBJ1-1, with D possibly TRBD1 on 6 matching bases. Germline CDR1 is DFQATT and CDR2 is SNEGSKA (reference sequence). V lost 3 bases and J 4 bases, leaving 9 bases between the germline ends. This CDR3 is 12 amino acids long.

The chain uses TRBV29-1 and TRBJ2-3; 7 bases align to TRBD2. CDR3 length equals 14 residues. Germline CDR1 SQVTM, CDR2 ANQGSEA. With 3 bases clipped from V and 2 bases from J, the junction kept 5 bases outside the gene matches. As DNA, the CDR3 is TGCAGCGTTGAGTCTAGCGGACCCACAGATACGCAGTATTTT. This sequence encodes CSVESSGPTDTQYF.

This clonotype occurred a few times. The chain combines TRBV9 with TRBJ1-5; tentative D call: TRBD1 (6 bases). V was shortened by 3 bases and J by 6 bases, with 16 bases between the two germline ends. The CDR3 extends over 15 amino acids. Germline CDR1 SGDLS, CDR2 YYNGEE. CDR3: CASSAGWDTGQPQHF. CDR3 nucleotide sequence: TGTGCCAGCAGCGCAGGCTGGGACACGGGTCAGCCCCAGCATTTT.

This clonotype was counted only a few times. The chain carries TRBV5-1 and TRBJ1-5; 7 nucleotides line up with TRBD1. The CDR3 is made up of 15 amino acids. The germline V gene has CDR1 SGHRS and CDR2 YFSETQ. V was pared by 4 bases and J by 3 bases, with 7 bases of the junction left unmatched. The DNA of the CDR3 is TGCGCCAGCAGCGATGGACAGGCCCCCAATCAGCCCCAGCATTTT. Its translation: CASSDGQAPNQPQHF. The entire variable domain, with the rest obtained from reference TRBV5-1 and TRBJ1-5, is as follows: KAGVTQTPRYLIKTRGQQVTLSCSPISGHRSVSWYQQTPGQGLQFLFEYFSETQRNKGNFPGRFSGRQFSNSRSEMNVSTLELGDSALYLCASSDGQAPNQPQHFGDGTRLSIL.

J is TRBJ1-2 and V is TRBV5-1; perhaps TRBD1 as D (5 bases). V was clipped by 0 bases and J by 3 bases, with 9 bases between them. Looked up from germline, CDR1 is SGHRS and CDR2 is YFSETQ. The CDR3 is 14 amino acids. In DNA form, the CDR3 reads TGCGCCAGCAGCTTGGTCGGAGGGGACTATGGCTACACCTTC. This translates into CASSLVGGDYGYTF.

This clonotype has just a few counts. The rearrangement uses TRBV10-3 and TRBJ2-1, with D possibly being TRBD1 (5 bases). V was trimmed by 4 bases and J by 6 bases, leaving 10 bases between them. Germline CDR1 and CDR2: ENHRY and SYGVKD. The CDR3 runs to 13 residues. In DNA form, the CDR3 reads TGTGCCATCAGTGTCGACAGATCCAATGAGCAGTTCTTC. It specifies CAISVDRSNEQFF.

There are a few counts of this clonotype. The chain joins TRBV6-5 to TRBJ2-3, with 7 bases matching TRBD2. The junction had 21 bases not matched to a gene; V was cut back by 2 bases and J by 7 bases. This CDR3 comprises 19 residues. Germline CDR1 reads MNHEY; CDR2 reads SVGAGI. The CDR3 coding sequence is TGTGCCAGCAGTTACGGGAGGGGACTGGGACCGAATAGCATAAATACGCAGTATTTT. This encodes CASSYGRGLGPNSINTQYF.

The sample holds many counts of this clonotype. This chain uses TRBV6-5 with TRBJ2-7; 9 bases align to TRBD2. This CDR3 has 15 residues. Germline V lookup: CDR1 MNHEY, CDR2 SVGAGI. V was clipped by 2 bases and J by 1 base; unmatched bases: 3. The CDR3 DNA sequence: TGTGCCAGCAGTTACAGGCGGGGGGGGTCCTACGAGCAGTACTTC. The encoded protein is CASSYRRGGSYEQYF.

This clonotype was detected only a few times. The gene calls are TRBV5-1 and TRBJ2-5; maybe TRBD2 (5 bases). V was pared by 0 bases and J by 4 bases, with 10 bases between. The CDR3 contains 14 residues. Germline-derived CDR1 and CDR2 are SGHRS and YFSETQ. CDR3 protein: CASSLGLASETQYF. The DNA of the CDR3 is TGCGCCAGCAGCTTGGGGTTAGCGTCAGAGACCCAGTACTTC.

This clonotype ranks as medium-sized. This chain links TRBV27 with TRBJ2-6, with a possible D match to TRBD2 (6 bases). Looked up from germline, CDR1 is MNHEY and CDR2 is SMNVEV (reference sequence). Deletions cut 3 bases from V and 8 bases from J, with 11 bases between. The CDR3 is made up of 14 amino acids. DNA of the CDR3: TGTGCCAGCAGTTTTTACAGCGGGTCCAACGTCCTGACTTTC. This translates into CASSFYSGSNVLTF.

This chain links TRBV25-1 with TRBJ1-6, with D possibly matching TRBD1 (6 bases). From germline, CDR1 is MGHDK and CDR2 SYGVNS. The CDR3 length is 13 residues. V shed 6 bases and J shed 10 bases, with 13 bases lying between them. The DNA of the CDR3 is TGTGCCAGCAGGGACAGCCAAGGGTCACCCCTCCACTTT. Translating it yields CASRDSQGSPLHF. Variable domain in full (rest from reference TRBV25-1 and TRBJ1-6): EADIYQTPRYLVIGTGKKITLECSQTMGHDKMYWYQQDPGMELHLIHYSYGVNSTEKGDLSSESTVSRIRTEHFPLTLESARPSHTSQYLCASRDSQGSPLHFGNGTRLTVT.

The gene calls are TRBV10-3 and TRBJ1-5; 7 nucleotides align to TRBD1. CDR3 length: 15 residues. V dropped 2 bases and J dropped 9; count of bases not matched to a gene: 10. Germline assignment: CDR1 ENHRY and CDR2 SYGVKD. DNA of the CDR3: TGTGCCATCAGTGAGGGACAGGTCTCAGGGGGGCCCCAGCATTTT. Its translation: CAISEGQVSGGPQHF.

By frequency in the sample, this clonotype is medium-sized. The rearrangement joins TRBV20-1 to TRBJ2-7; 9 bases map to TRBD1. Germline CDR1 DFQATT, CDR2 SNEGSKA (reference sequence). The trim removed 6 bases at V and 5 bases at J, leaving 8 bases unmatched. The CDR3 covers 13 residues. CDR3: CSAVGGTGHEQYF. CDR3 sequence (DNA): TGCAGTGCCGTGGGGGGGACAGGGCACGAGCAGTACTTC.

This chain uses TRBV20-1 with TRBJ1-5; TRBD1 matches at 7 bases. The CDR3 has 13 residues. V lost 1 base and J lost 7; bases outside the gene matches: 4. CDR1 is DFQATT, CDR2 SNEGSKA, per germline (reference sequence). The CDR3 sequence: CSARGQGLQPQHF. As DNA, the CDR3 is TGCAGTGCTAGAGGACAGGGTCTGCAGCCCCAGCATTTT.

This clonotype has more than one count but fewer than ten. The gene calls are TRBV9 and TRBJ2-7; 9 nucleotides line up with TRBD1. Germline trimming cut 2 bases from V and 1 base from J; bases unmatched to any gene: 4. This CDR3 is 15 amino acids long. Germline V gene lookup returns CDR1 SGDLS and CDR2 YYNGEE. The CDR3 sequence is CASSVGGQGSYEQYF. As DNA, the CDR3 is TGTGCCAGCAGCGTCGGGGGACAGGGTTCCTACGAGCAGTACTTC.

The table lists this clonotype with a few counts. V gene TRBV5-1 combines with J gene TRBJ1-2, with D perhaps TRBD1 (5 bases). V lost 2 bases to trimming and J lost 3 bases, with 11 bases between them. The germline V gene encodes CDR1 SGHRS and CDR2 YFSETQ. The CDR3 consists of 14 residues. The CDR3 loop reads CASSFEGGDYGYTF. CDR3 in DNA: TGCGCCAGCAGCTTCGAGGGAGGGGACTATGGCTACACCTTC.

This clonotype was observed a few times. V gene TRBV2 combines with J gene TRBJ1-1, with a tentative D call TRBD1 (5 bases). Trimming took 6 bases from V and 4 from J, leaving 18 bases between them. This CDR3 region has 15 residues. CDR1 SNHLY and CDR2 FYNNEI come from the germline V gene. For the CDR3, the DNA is TGTGCCAGCAGACCGGTCGACAGTGGACCCACTGAAGCTTTCTTT. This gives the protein CASRPVDSGPTEAFF.

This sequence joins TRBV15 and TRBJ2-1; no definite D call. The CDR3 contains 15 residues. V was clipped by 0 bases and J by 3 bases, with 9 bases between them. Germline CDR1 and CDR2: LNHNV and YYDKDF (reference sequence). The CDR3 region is CATSRDGQVYNEQFF. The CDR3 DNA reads TGTGCCACCAGCAGAGATGGGCAGGTCTACAATGAGCAGTTCTTC.

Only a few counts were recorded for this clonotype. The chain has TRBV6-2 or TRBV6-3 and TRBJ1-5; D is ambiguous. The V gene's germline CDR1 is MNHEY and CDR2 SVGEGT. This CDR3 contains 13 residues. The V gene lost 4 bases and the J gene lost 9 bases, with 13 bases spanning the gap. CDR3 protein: CASSFPSPGPQHF. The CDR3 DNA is TGTGCCAGCAGTTTCCCGTCCCCGGGGCCCCAGCATTTT.

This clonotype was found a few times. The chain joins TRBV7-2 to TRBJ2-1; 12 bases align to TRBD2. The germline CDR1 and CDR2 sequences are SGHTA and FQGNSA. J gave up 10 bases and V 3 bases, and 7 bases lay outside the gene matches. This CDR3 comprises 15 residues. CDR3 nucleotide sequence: TGTGCCAGCAGCTTCCCGCCCGGGACTAGCGGGGAGCAGTTCTTC. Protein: CASSFPPGTSGEQFF.

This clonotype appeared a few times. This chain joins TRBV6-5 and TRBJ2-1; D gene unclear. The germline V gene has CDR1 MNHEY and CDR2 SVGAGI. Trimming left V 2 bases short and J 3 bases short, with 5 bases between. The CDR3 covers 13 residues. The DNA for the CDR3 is TGTGCCAGCAGTTACCGGAACTACAATGAGCAGTTCTTC. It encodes CASSYRNYNEQFF.

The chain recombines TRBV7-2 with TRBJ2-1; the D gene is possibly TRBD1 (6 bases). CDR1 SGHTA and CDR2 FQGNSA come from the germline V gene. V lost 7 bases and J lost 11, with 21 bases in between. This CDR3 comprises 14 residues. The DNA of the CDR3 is TGTGCCAGCACGCTAGGGGGTCGTTACCCAAAGCAGTTCTTC. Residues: CASTLGGRYPKQFF. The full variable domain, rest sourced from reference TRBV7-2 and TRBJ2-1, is GAGVSQSPSNKVTEKGKDVELRCDPISGHTALYWYRQSLGQGLEFLIYFQGNSAPDKSGLPSDRFSAERTGGSVSTLTIQRTQQEDSAVYLCASTLGGRYPKQFFGPGTRLTVL.

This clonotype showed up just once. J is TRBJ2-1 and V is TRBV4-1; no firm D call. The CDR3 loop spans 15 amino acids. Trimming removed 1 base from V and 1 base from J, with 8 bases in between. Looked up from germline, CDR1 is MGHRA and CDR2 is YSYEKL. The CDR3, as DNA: TGCGCCAGCAGCCAAGGACTTATATCCTACAATGAGCAGTTCTTC. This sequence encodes CASSQGLISYNEQFF.

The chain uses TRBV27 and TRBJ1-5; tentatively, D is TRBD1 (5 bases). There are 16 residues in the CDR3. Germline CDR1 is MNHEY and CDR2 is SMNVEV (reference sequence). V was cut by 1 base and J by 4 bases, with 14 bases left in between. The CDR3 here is CASSLLGPIQNQPQHF. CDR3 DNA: TGTGCCAGCAGTTTATTGGGACCAATACAAAATCAGCCCCAGCATTTT.

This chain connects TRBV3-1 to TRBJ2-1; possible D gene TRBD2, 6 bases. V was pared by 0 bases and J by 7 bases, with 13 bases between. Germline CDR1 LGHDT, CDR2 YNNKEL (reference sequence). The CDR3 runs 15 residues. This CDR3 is CASSQEGPRGNEQFF. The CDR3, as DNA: TGTGCCAGCAGCCAAGAGGGTCCCCGGGGGAATGAGCAGTTCTTC.

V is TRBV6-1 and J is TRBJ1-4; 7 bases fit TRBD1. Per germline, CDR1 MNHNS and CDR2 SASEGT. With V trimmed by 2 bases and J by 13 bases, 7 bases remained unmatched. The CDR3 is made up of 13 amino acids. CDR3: CASSETRQGRLFF. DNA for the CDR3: TGTGCCAGCAGTGAAACCCGACAGGGTCGACTGTTTTTT.

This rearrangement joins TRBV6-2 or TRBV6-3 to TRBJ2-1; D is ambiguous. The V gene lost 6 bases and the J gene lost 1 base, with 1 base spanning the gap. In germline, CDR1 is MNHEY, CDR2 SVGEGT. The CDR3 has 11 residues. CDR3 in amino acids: CASRSYNEQFF. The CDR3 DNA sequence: TGTGCCAGCAGATCCTACAATGAGCAGTTCTTC.

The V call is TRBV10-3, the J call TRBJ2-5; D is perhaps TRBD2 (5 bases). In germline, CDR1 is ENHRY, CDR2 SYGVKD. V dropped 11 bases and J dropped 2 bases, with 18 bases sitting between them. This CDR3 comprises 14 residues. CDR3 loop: CASAHPGSQETQYF. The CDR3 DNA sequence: TGTGCCTCGGCCCATCCGGGGTCGCAAGAGACCCAGTACTTC.

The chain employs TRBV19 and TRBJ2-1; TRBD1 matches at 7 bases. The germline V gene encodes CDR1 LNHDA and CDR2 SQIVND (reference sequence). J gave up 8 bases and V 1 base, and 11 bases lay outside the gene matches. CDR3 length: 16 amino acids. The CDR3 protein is CASSIGWGQTRDEQFF. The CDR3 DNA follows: TGTGCCAGTAGTATAGGTTGGGGACAGACCAGGGATGAGCAGTTCTTC. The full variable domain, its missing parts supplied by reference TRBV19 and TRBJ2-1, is DGGITQSPKYLFRKEGQNVTLSCEQNLNHDAMYWYRQDPGQGLRLIYYSQIVNDFQKGDIAEGYSVSREKKESFPLTVTSAQKNPTAFYLCASSIGWGQTRDEQFFGPGTRLTVL.